This T cell receptor beta chain was captured in a study of shared clonotypes between healthy human individuals. Assay used: immunoSEQ multiplex PCR; TCRdb lists only in-frame clones, some missing. This table holds around 650,000 clones, roughly 96% found once. Germline V gene lookup returns CDR1 SNHLY and CDR2 FYNNEI. The germline V and J ends were trimmed by 4 bases and 9 bases, with 15 bases remaining between them. The CDR3 runs 14 residues. CD45RO-negative CD8 cells positively selected for CCR7 made up the naive population, which excluded terminally differentiated effector memory CD45RA+ cells. This clonotype originated in a woman in her twenties or thirties in good health. The specimen sequenced was naive CD8+ T cells sorted from blood. This rearrangement joins TRBV2 to TRBJ2-2; D might be TRBD1 (5 bases). This CDR3 is CASSGSQGIRELFF. The CDR3 DNA sequence: TGTGCCAGCAGTGGATCCCAGGGAATCCGGGAGCTGTTTTTT.